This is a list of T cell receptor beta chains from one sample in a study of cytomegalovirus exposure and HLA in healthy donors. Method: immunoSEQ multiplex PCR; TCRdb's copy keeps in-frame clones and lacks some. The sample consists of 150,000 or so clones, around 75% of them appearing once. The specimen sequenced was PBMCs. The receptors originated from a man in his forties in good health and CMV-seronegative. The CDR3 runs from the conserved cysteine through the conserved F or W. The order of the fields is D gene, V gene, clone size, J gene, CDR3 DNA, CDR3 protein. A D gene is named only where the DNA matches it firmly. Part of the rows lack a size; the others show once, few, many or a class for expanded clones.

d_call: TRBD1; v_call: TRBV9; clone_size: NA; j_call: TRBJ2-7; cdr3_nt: TGTGCCAGCAGCGTAGGGCAGGGGGCCTACGAGCAGTACTTC; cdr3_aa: CASSVGQGAYEQYF
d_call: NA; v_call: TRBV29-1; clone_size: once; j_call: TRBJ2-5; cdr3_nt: TGCAGCGTTGTAGGGGCGCAAGAGACCCAGTACTTC; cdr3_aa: CSVVGAQETQYF
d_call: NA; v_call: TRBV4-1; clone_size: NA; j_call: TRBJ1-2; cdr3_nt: TGCGCCAGCAGCCCTGTAGGGGTGAAGGGCTACACCTTC; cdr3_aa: CASSPVGVKGYTF
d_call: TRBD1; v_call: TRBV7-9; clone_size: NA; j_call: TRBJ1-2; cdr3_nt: TGTGCCAGCAGCCAACAGGGGGACTATGGCTACACCTTC; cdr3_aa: CASSQQGDYGYTF
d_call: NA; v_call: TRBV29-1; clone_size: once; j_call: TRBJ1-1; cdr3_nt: TGCAGCGTTTTTAACCAGGCGACGAACACTGAAGCTTTCTTT; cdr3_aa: CSVFNQATNTEAFF
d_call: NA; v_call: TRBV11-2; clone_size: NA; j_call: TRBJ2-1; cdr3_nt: TGTGCCAGCACCCCCCCGGGCAGGGCCCTCAATGAGCAGTTCTTC; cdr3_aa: CASTPPGRALNEQFF
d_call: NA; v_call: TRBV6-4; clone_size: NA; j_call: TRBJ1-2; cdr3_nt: TGTGCCAGCAGTGACTCGGAGGCAGGGGTTAACTATGGCTACACCTTC; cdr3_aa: CASSDSEAGVNYGYTF
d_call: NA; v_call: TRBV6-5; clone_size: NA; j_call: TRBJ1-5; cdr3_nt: TGTGCCAGCAGCAAAGGGGGGGCAAATCAGCCCCAGCATTTT; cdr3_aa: CASSKGGANQPQHF
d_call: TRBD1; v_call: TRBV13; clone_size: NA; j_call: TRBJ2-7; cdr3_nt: TGTGCCAGCAGCTTAATAGGCGGGGGACAGGGGTACGAGCAGTACTTC; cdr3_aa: CASSLIGGGQGYEQYF
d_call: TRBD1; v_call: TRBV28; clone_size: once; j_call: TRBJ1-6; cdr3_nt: TGTGCCAGCAGCCCCCGACAGGGAAAGGTGCTTCTGCCCCTCCACTTT; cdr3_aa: CASSPRQGKVLLPLHF
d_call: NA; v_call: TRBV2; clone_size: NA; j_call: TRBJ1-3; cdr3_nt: TGTGCCAGCAGTGTTGAAGAGGCCATATATTTT; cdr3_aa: CASSVEEAIYF
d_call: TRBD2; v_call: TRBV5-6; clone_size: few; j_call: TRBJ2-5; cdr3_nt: TGTGCCAGCAGGCCCGGGGTGGCGGGGGGCCCCGCTGAGACCCAGTACTTC; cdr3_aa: CASRPGVAGGPAETQYF
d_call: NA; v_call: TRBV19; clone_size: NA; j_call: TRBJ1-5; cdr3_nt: TGTGCCAGTAGCCCGGACAGATATAGCAATCAGCCCCAGCATTTT; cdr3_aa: CASSPDRYSNQPQHF
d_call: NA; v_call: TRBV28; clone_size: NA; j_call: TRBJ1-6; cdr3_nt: TGTGCCACCCTACTTAAGGGCGACAGTTCACCCCTCCACTTT; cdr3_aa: CATLLKGDSSPLHF
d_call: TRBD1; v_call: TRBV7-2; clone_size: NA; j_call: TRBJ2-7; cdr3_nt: TGTGCCAGCACTTATGGGACAGGGTACTACGAGCAGTACTTC; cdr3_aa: CASTYGTGYYEQYF
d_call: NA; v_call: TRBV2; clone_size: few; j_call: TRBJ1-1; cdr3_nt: TGTGCCAGCAGTGGCAAGCTTTGGGGCCCCAATTGGAACACTGAAGCTTTCTTT; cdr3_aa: CASSGKLWGPNWNTEAFF
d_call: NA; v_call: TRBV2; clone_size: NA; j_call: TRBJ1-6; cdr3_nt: TGTGCCAGCAGTACTAGGGTTCCGAGTTACTCACCCCTCCACTTT; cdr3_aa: CASSTRVPSYSPLHF
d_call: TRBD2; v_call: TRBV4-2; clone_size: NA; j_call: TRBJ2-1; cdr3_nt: TGTGCCAGCAGCCTACTACGGGGGGGCGGGGACAATGAGCAGTTCTTC; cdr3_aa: CASSLLRGGGDNEQFF
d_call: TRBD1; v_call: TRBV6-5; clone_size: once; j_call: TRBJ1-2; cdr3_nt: TGTGCCAGCAGACCTACCACAGGGGCCTATGGCTACACCTTC; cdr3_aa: CASRPTTGAYGYTF
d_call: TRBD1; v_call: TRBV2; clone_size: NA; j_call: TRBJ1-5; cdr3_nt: TGTGCCAGCACCACGGGACAGGCCGGAGGTTTGGGGGATCAGCCCCAGCATTTT; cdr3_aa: CASTTGQAGGLGDQPQHF
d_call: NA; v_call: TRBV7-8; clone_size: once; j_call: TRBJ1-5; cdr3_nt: TGTGCCAGCAGCAGGATTAGTAGGGGCGATCAGCCCCAGCATTTT; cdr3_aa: CASSRISRGDQPQHF
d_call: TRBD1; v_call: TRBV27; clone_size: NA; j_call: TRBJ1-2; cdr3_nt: TGTGCCAGCAGGCTCAGGGGGCGCGTCCCTCTTTATAACTATGGCTACACCTTC; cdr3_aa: CASRLRGRVPLYNYGYTF
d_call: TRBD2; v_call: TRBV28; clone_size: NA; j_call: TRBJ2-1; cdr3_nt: TGTGCCAGCAGTTACGACAGACTAGCGGGGGGGATGTACAATGAGCAGTTCTTC; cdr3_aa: CASSYDRLAGGMYNEQFF
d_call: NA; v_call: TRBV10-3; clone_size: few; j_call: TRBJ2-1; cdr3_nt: TGTGCCATCAGTGTCGGGTTGGGGCTAGACCCCCATAGCTCCTACAATGAGCAGTTCTTC; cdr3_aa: CAISVGLGLDPHSSYNEQFF
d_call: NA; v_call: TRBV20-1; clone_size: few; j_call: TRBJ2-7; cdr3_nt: TGCAGTATGACAGGAAACTACGAGCAGTACTTC; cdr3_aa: CSMTGNYEQYF
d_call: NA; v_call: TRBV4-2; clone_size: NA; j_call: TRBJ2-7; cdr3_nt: TGTGCCAGCAGCCAAGGTGCGACGGCGGAATTCGACTTCGAGCAGTACTTC; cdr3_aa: CASSQGATAEFDFEQYF
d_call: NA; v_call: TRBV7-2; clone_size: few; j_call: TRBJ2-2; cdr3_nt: TGTGCCAGCAGCACGCCCGGACTCACCGGGGAGCTGTTTTTT; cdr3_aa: CASSTPGLTGELFF
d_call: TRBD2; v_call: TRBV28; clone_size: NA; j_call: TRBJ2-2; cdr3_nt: TGTGCCAGCAGTTACCTGGGGGGACTAGAGGTTACCGGGGAGCTGTTTTTT; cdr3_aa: CASSYLGGLEVTGELFF
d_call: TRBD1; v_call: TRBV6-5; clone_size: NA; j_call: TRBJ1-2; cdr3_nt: TGTGCCAGCAGGACCGACAGGGACTATGGCTACACCTTC; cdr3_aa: CASRTDRDYGYTF
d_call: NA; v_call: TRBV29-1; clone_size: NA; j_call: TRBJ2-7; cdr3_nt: TGCAGCGCGTCCGGAGACAGGTTCTCCTACGAGCAGTACTTC; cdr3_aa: CSASGDRFSYEQYF
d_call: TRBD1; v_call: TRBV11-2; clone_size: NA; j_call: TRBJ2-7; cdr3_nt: TGTGCCAGCAACCTCGGGACAGGGGACTACGAGCAGTACTTC; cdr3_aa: CASNLGTGDYEQYF
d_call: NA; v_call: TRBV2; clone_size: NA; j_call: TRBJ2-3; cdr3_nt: TGTGCCAGCAGTGATCCATGGCGGGGGCCCACAGATACGCAGTATTTT; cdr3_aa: CASSDPWRGPTDTQYF
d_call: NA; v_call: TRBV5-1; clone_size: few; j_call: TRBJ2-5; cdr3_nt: TGCGCCAGCAAGTTTCTGGCGGGATACGAGACCCAGTACTTC; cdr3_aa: CASKFLAGYETQYF
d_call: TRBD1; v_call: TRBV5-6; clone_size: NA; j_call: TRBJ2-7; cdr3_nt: TGTGCCAGCAGCTACAGGGGTTCCTACGAGCAGTACTTC; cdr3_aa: CASSYRGSYEQYF
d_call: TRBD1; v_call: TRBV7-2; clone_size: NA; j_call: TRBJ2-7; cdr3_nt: TGTGCCAGCAGCGCCCGGGACAGGGGGCCTACTTTGAACGAGCAGTACTTC; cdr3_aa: CASSARDRGPTLNEQYF
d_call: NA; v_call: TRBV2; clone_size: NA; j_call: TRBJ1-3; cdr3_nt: TGTGCCAGCCGGCCCGGGGGAAACACCATATATTTT; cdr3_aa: CASRPGGNTIYF
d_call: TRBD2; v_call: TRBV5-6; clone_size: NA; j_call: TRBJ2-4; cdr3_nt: TGTGCCAGCAGCCTTTGGACTAGCGGGGGGGATATAGCCAAAAACATTCAGTACTTC; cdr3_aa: CASSLWTSGGDIAKNIQYF
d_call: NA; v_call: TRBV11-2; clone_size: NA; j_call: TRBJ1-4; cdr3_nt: TGTGCCAGCAGCTTTGGGGGGGATGAAAAACTGTTTTTT; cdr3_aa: CASSFGGDEKLFF
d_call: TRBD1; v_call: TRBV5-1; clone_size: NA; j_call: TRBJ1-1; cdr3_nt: TGCGCCAGCAGCCGGGACAGCAACATGAACACTGAGGCTTTCTTT; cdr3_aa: CASSRDSNMNTEAFF
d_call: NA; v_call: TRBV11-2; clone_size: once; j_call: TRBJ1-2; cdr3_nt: TGTGCCAGCAGCTTAGATCTAGAGGCAGTCAGTGGCTACACCTTC; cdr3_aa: CASSLDLEAVSGYTF
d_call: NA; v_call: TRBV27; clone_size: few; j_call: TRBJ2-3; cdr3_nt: TGTGCCAGCAGAACGAGCGGGGACAACACAGATACGCAGTATTTT; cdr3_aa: CASRTSGDNTDTQYF
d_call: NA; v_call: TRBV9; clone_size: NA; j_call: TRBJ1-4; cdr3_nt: TGTGCCAGCAGCGTAGTGGCAACAGCAACTAATGAAAAACTGTTTTTT; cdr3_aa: CASSVVATATNEKLFF
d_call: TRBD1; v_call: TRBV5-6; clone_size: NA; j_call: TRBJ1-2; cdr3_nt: TGTGCCAGCAGCTCGACAGGGGGCGACGATGGCTACACCTTC; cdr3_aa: CASSSTGGDDGYTF
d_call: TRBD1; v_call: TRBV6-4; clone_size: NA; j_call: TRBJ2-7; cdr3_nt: TGTGCCAGCAGTCCCGGACAGGAGACCGAGCAGTACTTC; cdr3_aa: CASSPGQETEQYF
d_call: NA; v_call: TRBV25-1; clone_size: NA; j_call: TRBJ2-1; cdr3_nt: TGTGCCAGCAGTGGGGGGACAGAGCAGTTCTTC; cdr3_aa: CASSGGTEQFF
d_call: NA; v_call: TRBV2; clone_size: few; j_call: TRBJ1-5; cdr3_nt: TGTGCCAGCAGTGATCAGGGGAATCAGCCCCAGCATTTT; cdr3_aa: CASSDQGNQPQHF
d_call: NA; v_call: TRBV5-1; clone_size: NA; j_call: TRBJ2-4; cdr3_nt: TGCGCCAGCGCCGGCGGAGCAGCTCTAGCCAAAAACATTCAGTACTTC; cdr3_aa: CASAGGAALAKNIQYF
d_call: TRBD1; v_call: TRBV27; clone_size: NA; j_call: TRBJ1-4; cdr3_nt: TGTGCCAGCAGTCGGCCAGGGGGAGCGAGGCTGTTTTTT; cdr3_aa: CASSRPGGARLFF
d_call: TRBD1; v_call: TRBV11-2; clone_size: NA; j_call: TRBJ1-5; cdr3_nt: TGTGCCAGCAGCTTCGCAGGGGGAAGTCAGCCCCAGCATTTT; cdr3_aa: CASSFAGGSQPQHF
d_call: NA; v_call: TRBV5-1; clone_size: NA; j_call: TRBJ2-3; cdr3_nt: TGCGCCAGCAGCTTGTTGGCTAGCGATCTGGTAAATACGCAGTATTTT; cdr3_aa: CASSLLASDLVNTQYF
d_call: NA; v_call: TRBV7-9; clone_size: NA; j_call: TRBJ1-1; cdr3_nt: TGTTCCAGCAGCTTAGTCGAATACGGGGCTTTCTTT; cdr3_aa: CSSSLVEYGAFF
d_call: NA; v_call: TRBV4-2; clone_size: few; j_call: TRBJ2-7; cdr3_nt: TGTGCCAGCAGCCAAGATGTGGGATATTCCGGGACTCAACCTAGGGAGCAGTACTTC; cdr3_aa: CASSQDVGYSGTQPREQYF